The subject of this entry is one T cell receptor beta chain. The antigen remains unidentified. The sample belongs to a study of cytomegalovirus exposure and HLA in healthy donors. Study results and limitations: Later genetic work tied a missense DCLRE1C variant to beta-chain V and J trimming.

A multiplex PCR was run with 60 Vbeta primers and 13 Jbeta primers. TCRdb keeps only in-frame clones here, not all; method: immunoSEQ multiplex PCR. The sample yields fewer than 200,000 clones, 60% to 85% seen once. The source is a female donor in good health and CMV-seronegative. Specimen: PBMCs.

The CDR3 spells CASSVWRTSNSGANVLTF. The CDR3 nucleotides read TGCGCCAGCAGCGTCTGGAGGACCTCTAACTCTGGGGCCAACGTCCTGACTTTC. The chain links TRBV5-1 to TRBJ2-6; possible D gene TRBD2, 5 bases. CDR1 SGHRS and CDR2 YFSETQ come from the germline V gene. This CDR3 region has 18 residues. V lost 4 bases and J 0 bases, leaving 17 bases between the germline ends.